The 30 T cell receptor beta chains reported below all come from one sample, sequenced in a study of neurological immune-mediated disorders. Using its own MiXCR run on the 5' RACE reads, TCRdb lists one record per CDR3 protein. The data hold about 120,000 distinct CDR3 sequences, with 3.2% observed a single time. The sample was PBMCs. These receptors were taken from a woman aged 25 to 39 with multiple sclerosis.

This clonotype was detected ten times or more. The rearrangement joins TRBV20-1 to TRBJ1-5; tentatively, D is TRBD1 (6 bases). The CDR3 spans 16 residues. Trimming cost V 0 bases and J 1 base, with 13 bases left between them. The germline gives CDR1 DFQATT, CDR2 SNEGSKA (reference sequence). This CDR3 reads CSARDFGRGSNQPQHF. The CDR3 DNA sequence: TGCAGTGCTAGAGATTTTGGTAGGGGGAGCAATCAGCCCCAGCATTTT.

About this clonotype: Since a much larger clone is just one base distant, this may be a read error. The missing conserved phenylalanine or tryptophan at the end of this CDR3 makes a read error likely. The chain is built from TRBV12-3 or TRBV12-4 and TRBJ2-5; D ambiguous. The CDR3 is made up of 15 amino acids. V lost 1 base, J lost 2 bases, and 11 bases lay in between. CDR3 protein: CASSLGAAGQETQYC. The CDR3, as DNA: TGTGCCAGCAGTTTAGGGGCCGCCGGGCAAGAGACCCAGTACTGC.

In its sample, this clonotype was seen many times. The chain joins TRBV20-1 to TRBJ2-1, with D perhaps matching TRBD2 (6 bases). Looked up from germline, CDR1 is DFQATT and CDR2 is SNEGSKA (reference sequence). Trimming stripped 1 base from V and 0 bases from J, with 7 bases between. The CDR3 is 14 residues long. The CDR3 DNA reads as TGCAGTGCTAGAGGGGAGGACTCCTACAATGAGCAGTTCTTC. Its translation is CSARGEDSYNEQFF.

At least ten counts were recorded for this clonotype. The chain joins TRBV5-1 to TRBJ1-2; TRBD1 might be the D (5 bases). CDR1 is SGHRS and CDR2 is YFSETQ in the germline V gene. V was shortened by 0 bases and J by 8 bases, with 20 bases between the two germline ends. The CDR3 is 16 residues long. CDR3 in amino acids: CASSLGWGQGSEGYTF. CDR3 in DNA: TGCGCCAGCAGCTTGGGATGGGGCCAGGGCTCGGAGGGCTACACCTTC.

This clonotype has a count of ten or more. The chain uses TRBV20-1 and TRBJ2-7; tentative D call: TRBD1 (6 bases). The length of the CDR3 is 16 residues. The V end lost 0 bases, the J end lost 6 bases, and 21 bases lay between the germline ends. Germline V gene data show CDR1 as DFQATT and CDR2 as SNEGSKA (reference sequence). The CDR3 coding sequence is TGCAGTGCTAGAGAAGACGGGCTCCGGGTAGGGGGCGAGCAGTACTTC. As protein: CSAREDGLRVGGEQYF.

This clonotype was found a few times. V and J are TRBV5-6 and TRBJ2-7, with D unresolved. Germline V gene lookup returns CDR1 SGHDT and CDR2 YYEEEE. Trimming took off 3 bases at V and 5 bases at J, with 18 bases between the two ends. The CDR3 loop spans 15 amino acids. CDR3 in DNA: TGTGCCAGCAGCTCCCGTACAGAACTCGACCACGAGCAGTACTTC. It specifies CASSSRTELDHEQYF. The full variable domain, in which reference TRBV5-6 and TRBJ2-7 provide the parts outside the CDR3, is DAGVTQSPTHLIKTRGQQVTLRCSPKSGHDTVSWYQQALGQGPQFIFQYYEEEERQRGNFPDRFSGHQFPNYSSELNVNALLLGDSALYLCASSSRTELDHEQYFGPGTRLTVT.

This clonotype was detected many times. V usage is TRBV5-1 and J usage is TRBJ1-1; 7 nucleotides line up with TRBD1. V lost 2 bases and J lost 6; bases outside the gene matches: 7. Germline CDR1 SGHRS, CDR2 YFSETQ. The CDR3 runs to 14 residues. The CDR3 loop is CASSFTGTEAEAFF. The CDR3 coding sequence is TGCGCCAGCAGCTTTACCGGGACAGAAGCTGAAGCTTTCTTT.

This clonotype was recorded at least ten times. This rearrangement joins TRBV5-1 to TRBJ2-1; 7 nucleotides align to TRBD1. Germline CDR1 SGHRS, CDR2 YFSETQ. V lost 4 bases to trimming and J lost 6 bases; unmatched junction nucleotides: 4. The CDR3 runs 13 residues. CDR3 in amino acids: CASSTGQLNEQFF. CDR3 nucleotide sequence: TGCGCCAGCAGCACGGGACAGCTCAATGAGCAGTTCTTC.

This clonotype was detected ten times or more. In DNA, the CDR3 is TGTGCCAGCAGCTTGGTCGCCGGGACTAGTAAAGAGACCCAGTACTTC. As protein: CASSLVAGTSKETQYF. V is TRBV7-6 and J is TRBJ2-5, with 8 nucleotides matching TRBD2. The CDR3 length is 16 residues. Germline CDR1 SGHVS, CDR2 FNYEAQ. Trimming took 3 bases from V and 3 from J; bases not matched to a gene: 9.

Many counts were recorded for this clonotype. The chain recombines TRBV7-2 with TRBJ1-5; D possibly corresponds to TRBD1 (5 bases). The germline V and J ends were trimmed by 1 base and 2 bases, with 9 bases remaining between them. The germline CDR1 and CDR2 sequences are SGHTA and FQGNSA. The CDR3 has 15 amino acids. CDR3 sequence reads: CASSLGGTRNQPQHF. CDR3 coding DNA: TGTGCCAGCAGCTTAGGGGGGACGCGCAATCAGCCCCAGCATTTT.

This clonotype was observed many times. The gene calls are TRBV6-2 or TRBV6-3 and TRBJ1-5; TRBD1 aligns across 9 bases. CDR1 and CDR2 (germline): MNHEY, SVGEGT. J lost 5 bases, V lost 7 bases, and 6 bases had no gene match. The CDR3 spans 14 residues. The CDR3 DNA sequence: TGTGCCAGCACCGCGGGACAGGGCTATCAGCCCCAGCATTTT. This encodes CASTAGQGYQPQHF.

Ten or more counts support this clonotype. The chain couples TRBV5-5 to TRBJ2-1; 7 nucleotides match TRBD1. V lost 1 base to trimming and J lost 4 bases; unmatched junction nucleotides: 5. The germline gives CDR1 SGHKS, CDR2 YYEKEE (reference sequence). The CDR3 has 15 amino acids. The chain's CDR3 is CASSLFSGQYNEQFF. CDR3 in DNA: TGTGCCAGCAGCTTGTTTTCGGGACAGTACAATGAGCAGTTCTTC.

Many counts were recorded for this clonotype. The rearrangement uses TRBV7-9 and TRBJ1-3, with unresolved D. CDR1 SEHNR and CDR2 FQNEAQ come from the germline V gene (reference sequence). The CDR3 is 16 residues long. Trimming stripped 1 base from V and 0 bases from J, with 10 bases between. The chain's CDR3 is CASSLGRVSSGNTIYF. CDR3 bases: TGTGCCAGCAGCTTAGGGAGAGTGAGCTCTGGAAACACCATATATTTT.

In this sample, this clonotype turned up many times. The rearrangement joins TRBV9 to TRBJ2-1; 8 nucleotides agree with TRBD2. The trim removed 0 bases at V and 12 bases at J, leaving 5 bases unmatched. CDR3 length equals 13 residues. The germline gives CDR1 SGDLS, CDR2 YYNGEE. This chain's CDR3 is CASSVDGRAGQFF. CDR3 nucleotides: TGTGCCAGCAGCGTAGACGGGAGGGCCGGGCAGTTCTTC.

This clonotype was counted at least ten times. The gene calls are TRBV7-9 and TRBJ1-1; D is perhaps TRBD1 (5 bases). Germline V gene sequence: CDR1 SEHNR, CDR2 FQNEAQ (reference sequence). The CDR3 sequence is 14 residues long. Trimming took 5 bases from V and 1 from J, leaving 11 bases between them. CDR3 bases: TGTGCCAGCAGCCGGGGCGGTCGGAACACTGAAGCTTTCTTT. Translated, it gives CASSRGGRNTEAFF.

The V and J genes are TRBV5-4 and TRBJ2-3; unclear D gene. CDR3 length: 15 residues. The ends were cut back, 0 bases at V and 7 bases at J, with 15 bases in the middle. CDR1 is SGHNT and CDR2 is YYREEE in the germline V gene (reference sequence). The CDR3 loop is CASSLALTEPHTQYF. As DNA, the CDR3 is TGTGCCAGCAGCTTGGCCTTAACCGAGCCCCATACGCAGTATTTT.

This clonotype came up many times. The chain has TRBV11-2 and TRBJ1-6; possible D gene TRBD1, 6 bases. The germline CDR1 and CDR2 sequences are SGHAT and FQNNGV. V lost 2 bases and J lost 7, with 15 bases in between. The CDR3 is made up of 16 amino acids. The DNA for the CDR3 is TGTGCCAGCAGCTTATGGGGAGGGGGGACGAATTCACCCCTCCACTTT. This codes for CASSLWGGGTNSPLHF.

There are many counts of this clonotype. The CDR3 region has the DNA TGTGCCAGCAGCTTCAACAGGGTCTCCTACAATGAGCAGTTCTTC. Encoded protein: CASSFNRVSYNEQFF. The chain carries TRBV7-9 and TRBJ2-1; a weak D match, TRBD1 (6 bases). This CDR3 contains 15 residues. Deletions cut 3 bases from V and 0 bases from J, with 9 bases between. Germline V lookup: CDR1 SEHNR, CDR2 FQNEAQ (reference sequence).

This clonotype was seen many times. The chain carries TRBV12-3 or TRBV12-4 and TRBJ2-7; 7 nucleotides line up with TRBD2. Unmatched junction bases numbered 9, after V lost 7 bases and J lost 3 bases. The CDR3 contains 14 residues. The CDR3 loop reads CASMREAGSYEQYF. CDR3 nucleotides: TGTGCCAGCATGAGGGAAGCGGGAAGCTACGAGCAGTACTTC.

This clonotype was seen repeatedly, ten times or more. The chain joins TRBV20-1 to TRBJ1-4; D not certain. The CDR3 extends over 15 amino acids. The germline gives CDR1 DFQATT, CDR2 SNEGSKA (reference sequence). V dropped 0 bases and J dropped 8 bases, with 16 bases sitting between them. The CDR3 sequence: CSAREDPGFREKLFF. The CDR3 DNA reads as TGCAGTGCTAGAGAGGACCCCGGATTTCGCGAAAAACTGTTTTTT.

This clonotype was found many times. The chain has TRBV12-3 or TRBV12-4 and TRBJ1-4; no reliable D call. The CDR3 has 15 amino acids. Trimming shortened V by 3 bases and J by 0 bases, and 8 bases separated the two germline ends. The CDR3 DNA reads as TGTGCCAGCAGTTTTAGGGCAGCAACTAATGAAAAACTGTTTTTT. As protein: CASSFRAATNEKLFF.

To note about this clonotype: A much larger clonotype is one base distant, so this may be a read error. The chain combines TRBV5-6 with TRBJ2-1; D remains ambiguous. CDR1 SGHDT and CDR2 YYEEEE come from the germline V gene. V lost 4 bases, J lost 2 bases, and 16 bases lay in between. The CDR3 consists of 16 residues. CDR3 bases: TGTGCCAGCAGCCTGGTTCGGATAACCGCCTACAATGAGCAGTTCTTC. The encoded protein is CASSLVRITAYNEQFF.

With respect to this clonotype: This may come from a read error, since a much larger clone is one base off. The J gene is TRBJ2-7, the V gene TRBV5-1; TRBD2 matches 9 bases. Germline V gives CDR1 SGHRS, CDR2 YFSETQ. This CDR3 has 14 amino acids. CDR3 region: CTSSLNSGSYEQYF. CDR3 nucleotide sequence: TGCACCAGCAGCTTGAATAGCGGGAGCTACGAGCAGTACTTC.

This clonotype was observed at least ten times. The V call is TRBV7-2, the J call TRBJ2-7, with 9 bases lining up with TRBD1. The V gene end was trimmed by 5 bases and the J gene end by 6 bases; junction bases not matched to a gene: 8. Germline CDR1 SGHTA, CDR2 FQGNSA. CDR3 length equals 14 residues. The CDR3 reads CASSRPGQGPEQYF. The CDR3, as DNA: TGTGCCAGCAGCCGCCCGGGACAGGGTCCCGAGCAGTACTTC.

This clonotype came up many times. This chain links TRBV9 with TRBJ2-1; tentative D call: TRBD1 (5 bases). The CDR3 has 14 amino acids. Germline values: CDR1 SGDLS, CDR2 YYNGEE. Trimming shortened V by 7 bases and J by 6 bases, and 17 bases separated the two germline ends. The CDR3 coding sequence is TGTGCCAGCGCGGCCACGGCAGGGTCCAATGAGCAGTTCTTC. This translates into CASAATAGSNEQFF.

This clonotype was counted many times. This chain uses TRBV4-1 with TRBJ2-7; 12 nucleotides agree with TRBD2. From germline, CDR1 is MGHRA and CDR2 YSYEKL. The CDR3 has 18 residues. V shed 0 bases and J 4 bases; nucleotides not matched to a gene: 10. CDR3 DNA sequence: TGCGCCAGCAGCCAAGAGGGTCAAAGGACTAGCGGGGTTTACGAGCAGTACTTC. Residues: CASSQEGQRTSGVYEQYF.

This clonotype came up many times. This chain connects TRBV5-1 to TRBJ2-5; D unresolved. This CDR3 is 13 amino acids long. The V gene lost 4 bases and the J gene lost 1 base, with 8 bases spanning the gap. CDR1 and CDR2 from the germline V gene are SGHRS and YFSETQ. CDR3 sequence (DNA): TGCGCCAGCAGCCGCGGTTTCCAAGAGACCCAGTACTTC. Protein product: CASSRGFQETQYF.

Many counts were recorded for this clonotype. This chain links TRBV5-1 with TRBJ2-1; maybe TRBD1 (5 bases). The CDR3 spans 13 residues. The germline V and J ends were trimmed by 4 bases and 5 bases, with 10 bases remaining between them. Looked up from germline, CDR1 is SGHRS and CDR2 is YFSETQ. CDR3: CASSTGEDNEQFF. The DNA for the CDR3 is TGCGCCAGCAGCACAGGCGAGGACAATGAGCAGTTCTTC. Full variable domain (outside the CDR3, taken from reference TRBV5-1 and TRBJ2-1): KAGVTQTPRYLIKTRGQQVTLSCSPISGHRSVSWYQQTPGQGLQFLFEYFSETQRNKGNFPGRFSGRQFSNSRSEMNVSTLELGDSALYLCASSTGEDNEQFFGPGTRLTVL.

This clonotype was recorded at least ten times. The chain recombines TRBV5-5 with TRBJ2-7; TRBD1 matches 8 bases. V trimming: 4 bases; J trimming: 5 bases; junction bases outside the gene matches: 8. Germline V gives CDR1 SGHKS, CDR2 YYEKEE (reference sequence). CDR3 size: 14 residues. CDR3: CASSPLTGAHEQYF. The CDR3 coding sequence is TGTGCCAGCAGCCCCTTGACAGGGGCCCACGAGCAGTACTTC. Full variable domain (outside the CDR3, taken from reference TRBV5-5 and TRBJ2-7): DAGVTQSPTHLIKTRGQQVTLRCSPISGHKSVSWYQQVLGQGPQFIFQYYEKEERGRGNFPDRFSARQFPNYSSELNVNALLLGDSALYLCASSPLTGAHEQYFGPGTRLTVT.

This clonotype was seen many times. V and J are TRBV7-7 and TRBJ2-1; 8 nucleotides match TRBD2. This CDR3 region has 15 residues. Germline V gene lookup returns CDR1 SSHAT and CDR2 FNYEAQ (reference sequence). V lost 5 bases and J lost 5; bases outside the gene matches: 8. The CDR3 bases are TGTGCCAGCAGCCGGGGACTAGTGGGGGACAATGAGCAGTTCTTC. Translation: CASSRGLVGDNEQFF.